This T cell receptor beta chain emerged from a study of blood T cell repertoires in COVID-19. Background on the study: There were acute and convalescent COVID-19 samples, and they came from the United States, Italy and Spain. Nucleic acid was either cDNA or gDNA, and it came from T cells, B-cell-depleted T cells, or PBMCs.

The CDR3 runs 17 residues. From germline, CDR1 is LNHNV and CDR2 YYDKDF (reference sequence). Trimming removed 1 base from V and 0 bases from J, with 13 bases in between. In this sample, this clone turned up a few times. Authors' data handling: Estimation of nucleated cell counts was performed using reference gene primer amplification. TCRdb's copy holds only in-frame clones and misses some; the assay was immunoSEQ multiplex PCR. D and trimming were read from the DNA, whereas the V and J calls and clone size are those reported in that table. This table has 150,000 or so clones, roughly nine tenths appearing once.

The rearrangement uses TRBV15 and TRBJ1-3, with D possibly matching TRBD1 (6 bases). This TCR derives from a man aged 55-75 years with acute or convalescent COVID-19. The specimen was peripheral blood. The CDR3 nucleotides are TGTGCCACCAGCAGAGCGAGACGGACAGACTCTGGAAACACCATATATTTT. Encoded protein: CATSRARRTDSGNTIYF.